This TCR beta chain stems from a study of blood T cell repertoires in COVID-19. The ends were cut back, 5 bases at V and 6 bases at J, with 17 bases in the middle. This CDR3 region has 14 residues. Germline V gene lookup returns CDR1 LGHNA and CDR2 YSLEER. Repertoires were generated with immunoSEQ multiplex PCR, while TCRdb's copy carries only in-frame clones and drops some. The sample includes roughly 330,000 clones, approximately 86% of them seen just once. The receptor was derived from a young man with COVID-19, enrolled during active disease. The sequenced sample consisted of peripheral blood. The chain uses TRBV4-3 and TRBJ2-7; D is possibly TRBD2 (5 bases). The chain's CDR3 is CASSWLVGEGEQYF. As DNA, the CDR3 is TGCGCCAGCAGCTGGCTGGTCGGGGAAGGCGAGCAGTACTTC.